This TCR beta chain was obtained from a study of monozygotic twins with inflammatory bowel disease. TCRdb reanalyzed the 5' RACE reads and collapses them to one entry per CDR3 protein, without DNA. Its table lists 400,000 to 500,000 distinct CDR3 sequences. CDR3 length: 14 amino acids. Germline CDR1 is SGHNT and CDR2 is YYREEE (reference sequence). Input material: blood. This clonotype originated in a human donor with ulcerative colitis or Crohn's disease, or a healthy co-twin of an affected twin (not recorded which). This chain connects TRBV5-4 to TRBJ2-7; TCRdb reports TRBD2, a call that lacks DNA to check it against. CDR3 region: CASSWRVSPGEQYF. The full variable domain, completed using reference TRBV5-4 and TRBJ2-7, is ETGVTQSPTHLIKTRGQQVTLRCSSQSGHNTVSWYQQALGQGPQFIFQYYREEENGRGNFPPRFSGLQFPNYSSELNVNALELDDSALYLCASSWRVSPGEQYFGPGTRLTVT.